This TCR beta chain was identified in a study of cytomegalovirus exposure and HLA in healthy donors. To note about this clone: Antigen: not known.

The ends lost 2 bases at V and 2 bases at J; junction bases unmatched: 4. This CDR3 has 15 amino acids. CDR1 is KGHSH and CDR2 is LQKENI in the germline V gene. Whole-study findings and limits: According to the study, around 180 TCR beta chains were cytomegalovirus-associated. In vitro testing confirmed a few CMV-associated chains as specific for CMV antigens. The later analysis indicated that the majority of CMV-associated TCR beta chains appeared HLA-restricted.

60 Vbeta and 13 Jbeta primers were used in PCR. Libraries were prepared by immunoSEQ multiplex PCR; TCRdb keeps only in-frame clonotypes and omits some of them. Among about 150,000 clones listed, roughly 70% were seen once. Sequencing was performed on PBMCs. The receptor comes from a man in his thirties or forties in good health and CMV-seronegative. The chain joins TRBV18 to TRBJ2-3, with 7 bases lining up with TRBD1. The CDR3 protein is CASSPRQGDTDTQYF. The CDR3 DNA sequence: TGTGCCAGCTCACCAAGACAGGGAGACACAGATACGCAGTATTTT.